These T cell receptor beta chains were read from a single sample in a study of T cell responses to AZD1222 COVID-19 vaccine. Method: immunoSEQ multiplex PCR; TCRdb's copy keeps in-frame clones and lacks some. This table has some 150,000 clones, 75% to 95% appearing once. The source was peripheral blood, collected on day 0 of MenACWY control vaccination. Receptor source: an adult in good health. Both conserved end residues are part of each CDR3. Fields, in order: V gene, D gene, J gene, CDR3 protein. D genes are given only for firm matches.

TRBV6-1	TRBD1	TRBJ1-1	CASSASGQSIGGTEAFF
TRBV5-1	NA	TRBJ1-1	CASSEWTGNTEAFF
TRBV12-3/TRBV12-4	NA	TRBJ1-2	CASSELSGYGYTF
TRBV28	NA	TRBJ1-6	CASRLTDQNSPLHF
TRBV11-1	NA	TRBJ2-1	CASQDPPINEQFF
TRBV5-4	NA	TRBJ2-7	CASSLDRSEQYF
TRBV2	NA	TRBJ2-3	CASSLDSTDTQYF
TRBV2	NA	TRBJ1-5	CASREGYSNQPQHF
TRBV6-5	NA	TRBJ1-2	CASSSGTQSGGYTF
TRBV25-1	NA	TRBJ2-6	CASMQQGILSGANVLTF
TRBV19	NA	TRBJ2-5	CASRRTGQETQYF
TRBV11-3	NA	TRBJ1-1	CASSSERNTEAFF
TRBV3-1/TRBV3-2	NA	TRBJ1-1	CASSPGTSNTEAFF
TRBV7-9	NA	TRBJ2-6	CASSLNGGAGANVLTF
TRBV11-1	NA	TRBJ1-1	CASSLARTATFEAFF
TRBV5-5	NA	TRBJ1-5	CASSLVPLSNQPQHF
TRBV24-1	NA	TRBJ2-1	CATSDSPSLEQFF
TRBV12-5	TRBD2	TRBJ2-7	CASGSVAGLSYEQYF
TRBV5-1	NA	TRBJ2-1	CASSVSGSSYNEQFF
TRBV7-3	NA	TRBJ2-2	CASSLSPTGKNTGELFF
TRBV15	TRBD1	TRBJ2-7	CATSPQGAGGHEQYF
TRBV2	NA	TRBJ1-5	CASRTGFPNQPQHF
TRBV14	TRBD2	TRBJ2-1	CASSQDLSGGLYNEQFF
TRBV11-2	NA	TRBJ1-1	CASSPMTTEAFF
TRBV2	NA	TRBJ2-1	CASSVASVSYNEQFF
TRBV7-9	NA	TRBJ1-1	CASSPQGNTEAFF
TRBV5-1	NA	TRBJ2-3	CASSLGTERDTQYF
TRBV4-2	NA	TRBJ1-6	CASSQQNTGNSPLHF
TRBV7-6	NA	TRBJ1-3	CASSLEHPGATGNTIYF
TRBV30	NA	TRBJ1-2	CAWTLLGRGNGYTF
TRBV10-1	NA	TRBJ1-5	CASSETGQPQHF
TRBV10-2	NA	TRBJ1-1	CASRGTRTEAFF
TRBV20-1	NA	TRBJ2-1	CSARGGKQFF
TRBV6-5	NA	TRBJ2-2	CASILNNGNTGELFF
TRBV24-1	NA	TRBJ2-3	CATSDTLSDTQYF
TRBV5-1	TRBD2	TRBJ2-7	CASSFGLAGGRSYEQYF
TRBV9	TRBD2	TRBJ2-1	CASSVGSGSFEQFF
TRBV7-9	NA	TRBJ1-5	CASRDTSNQPQHF
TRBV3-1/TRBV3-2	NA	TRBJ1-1	CASSPRVGTGATEAFF
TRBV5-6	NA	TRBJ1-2	CASSLRDYGYTF
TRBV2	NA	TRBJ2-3	CASRRADRTDTQYF
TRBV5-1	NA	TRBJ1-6	CASSFVGNSPLHF
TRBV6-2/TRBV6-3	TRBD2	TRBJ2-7	CASSSRGAGGPREQYF
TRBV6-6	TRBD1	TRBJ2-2	CASSPQGLRNTGELFF
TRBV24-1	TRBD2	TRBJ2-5	CATSDRTSGRSETQYF
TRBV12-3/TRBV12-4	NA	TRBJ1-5	CASRPNSNQPQHF
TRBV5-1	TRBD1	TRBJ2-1	CASSFGQGLNEQFF
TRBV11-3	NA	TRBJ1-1	CASSQALDTEAFF
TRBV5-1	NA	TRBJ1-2	CASTGKGPEDGYTF
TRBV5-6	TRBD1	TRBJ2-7	CASSPGQGDYEQYF
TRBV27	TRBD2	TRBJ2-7	CASSGEVAGEHEQYF
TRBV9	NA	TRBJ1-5	CASSVAPGAGQPQHF
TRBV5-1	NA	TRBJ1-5	CASSPRGGYNQPQHF
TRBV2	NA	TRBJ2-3	CASSEQSTDTQYF